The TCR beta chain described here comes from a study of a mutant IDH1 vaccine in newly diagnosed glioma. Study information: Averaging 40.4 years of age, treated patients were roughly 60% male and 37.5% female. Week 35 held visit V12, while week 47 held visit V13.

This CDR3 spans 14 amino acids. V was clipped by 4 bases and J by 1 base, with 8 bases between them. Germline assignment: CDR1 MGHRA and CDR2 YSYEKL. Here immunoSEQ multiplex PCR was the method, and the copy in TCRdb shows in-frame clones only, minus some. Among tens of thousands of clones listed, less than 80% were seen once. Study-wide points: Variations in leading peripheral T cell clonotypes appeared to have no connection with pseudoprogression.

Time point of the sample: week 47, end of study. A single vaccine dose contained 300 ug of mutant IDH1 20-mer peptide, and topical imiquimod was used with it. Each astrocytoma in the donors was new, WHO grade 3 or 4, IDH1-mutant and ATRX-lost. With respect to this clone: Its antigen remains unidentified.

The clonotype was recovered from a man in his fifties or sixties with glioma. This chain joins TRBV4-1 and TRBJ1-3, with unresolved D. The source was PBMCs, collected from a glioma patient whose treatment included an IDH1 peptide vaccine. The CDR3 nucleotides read TGCGCCAGCAGCCCCCTATTATCTGGAAACACCATATATTTT. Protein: CASSPLLSGNTIYF.